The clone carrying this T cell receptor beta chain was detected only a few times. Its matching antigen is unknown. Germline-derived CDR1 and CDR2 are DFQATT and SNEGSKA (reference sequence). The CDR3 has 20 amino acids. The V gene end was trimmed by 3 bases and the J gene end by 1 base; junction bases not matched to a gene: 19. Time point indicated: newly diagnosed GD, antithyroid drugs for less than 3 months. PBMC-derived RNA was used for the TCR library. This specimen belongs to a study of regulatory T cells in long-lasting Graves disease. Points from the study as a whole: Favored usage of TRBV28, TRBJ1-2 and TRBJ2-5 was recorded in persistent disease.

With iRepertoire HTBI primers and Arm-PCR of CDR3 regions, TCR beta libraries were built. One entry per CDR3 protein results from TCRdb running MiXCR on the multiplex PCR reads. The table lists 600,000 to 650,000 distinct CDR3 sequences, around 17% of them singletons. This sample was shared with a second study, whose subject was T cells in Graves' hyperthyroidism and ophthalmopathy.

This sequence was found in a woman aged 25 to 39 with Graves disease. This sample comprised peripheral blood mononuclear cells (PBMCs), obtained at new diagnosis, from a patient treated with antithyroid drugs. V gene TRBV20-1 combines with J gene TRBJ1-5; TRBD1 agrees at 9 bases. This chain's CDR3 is CSARLGVFGTGPLSNQPQHF. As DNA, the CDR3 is TGCAGTGCTAGGCTGGGGGTATTCGGGACAGGGCCCTTGAGCAATCAGCCCCAGCATTTT.